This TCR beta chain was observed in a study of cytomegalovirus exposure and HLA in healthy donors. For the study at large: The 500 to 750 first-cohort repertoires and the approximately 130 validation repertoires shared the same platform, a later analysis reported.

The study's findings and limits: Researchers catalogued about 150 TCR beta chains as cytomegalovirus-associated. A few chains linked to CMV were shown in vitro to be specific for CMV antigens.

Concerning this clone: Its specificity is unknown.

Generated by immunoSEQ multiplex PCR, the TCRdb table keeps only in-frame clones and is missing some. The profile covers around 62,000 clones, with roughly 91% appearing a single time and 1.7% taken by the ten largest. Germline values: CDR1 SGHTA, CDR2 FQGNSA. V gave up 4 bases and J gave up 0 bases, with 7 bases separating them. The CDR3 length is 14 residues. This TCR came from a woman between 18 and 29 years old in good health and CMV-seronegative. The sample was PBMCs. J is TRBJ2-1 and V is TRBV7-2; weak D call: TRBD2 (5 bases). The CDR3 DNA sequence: TGTGCCAGCAGCTATGGGAGCTCCTACAATGAGCAGTTCTTC. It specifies CASSYGSSYNEQFF.